This T cell receptor (beta chain) was retrieved from a study of tumor-infiltrating T cells and Merkel cell polyomavirus (dated by TCRdb to about 2017). For the wider study: In Merkel cell carcinoma patients, the study examined CD8+ T cells specific for the Merkel cell polyomavirus KLL epitope. Patients came in at different disease stages and had a median follow-up of around 3 years, ranging from roughly 1.1 to 6.0 years. The therapies patients received were varied and non-standardized, including chemotherapy, radiation and immunotherapies. TRB sequencing covered KLL-tetramer-sorted cells from blood or tumor-infiltrating lymphocytes in 14 samples, plus 12 matched whole-tumor samples. Most whole-tumor samples were roughly 23-micron curls cut from formalin-fixed, paraffin-embedded tissue blocks. Across the study, one tumor sample was a frozen nodal tumor digest and one was a flash-frozen core biopsy of a metastasis.

Worth noting for this clone: What antigen it recognizes has not been identified. Base qualities were left out, and no much larger clone turns up one base away.

All patients' tumors stained robustly positive for Merkel cell polyomavirus Large T antigen by immunohistochemistry. The study included twelve Merkel cell carcinoma patients whose blood and/or cultured TIL contained robust KLL-tetramer+ populations exceeding 0.04% of CD8+ T cells. Every patient was Caucasian, and patient ages had a median of 65 years and ranged from about 50 to 77 years. For patients with unknown primaries who presented with nodal disease, or in cases where primary tissue was insufficient, lymph node tumors were analyzed. The library relied on the immunoSEQ multiplex PCR assay. Adaptive Biotechnologies (Seattle, WA) carried out genomic DNA extraction, TRB sequencing and normalization. The authors' pipeline ran thus. Clonality was calculated as one minus the Shannon entropy of productive TRB sequences, normalized by log2 of unique productive sequences. KLL-specific clonotypes in tumors were identified by matching TCRbeta CDR3 amino acid sequences to those from the tetramer-sorted sample of each patient. TCRdb carries this immuneACCESS record with in-frame sequences only. Its versions omit some clonotypes, under half of them owing to an unresolved V gene in the studies checked, with the rest unexplained. V and J calls and clone size are given by that table; D and trimming were obtained from the DNA. Across this sample there are 20,000 to 25,000 clones, with about 85% seen only once. Jointly, the top ten make up around 2.8% of the sample.

Broad study findings and their caveats: The small sample size of the study (n of about twelve patients) is a limitation. A higher intratumoral fraction of KLL-specific T cells (1.9-18% versus roughly 0-0.14%) was associated with significantly improved MCC-specific survival. Only a single viral epitope was studied, so T cells against other Merkel cell polyomavirus epitopes were not captured. KLL-specific TRB repertoires were diverse and largely private, with only one public clonotype among 397 unique sequences, shared by two patients. A significant MCC-specific survival advantage (P = 0.0051) was associated with a greater number of unique KLL-specific clonotypes in tumors (about 5-110 vs 0-3).

CDR1 and CDR2 are drawn from the germline V gene (reference sequence): GTSNPN, SVGIG. Between the V and J ends, shortened by 0 bases and 0 bases respectively, the junction contains 13 bases. Its CDR3 holds 16 amino acids, cysteine through phenylalanine. Only CDR3 DNA remains: 48 bases, in frame from the first base. The chain employs TRBV30 and TRBJ2-3, with the D gene uncertain. This TCR was sampled from a man over 45 with Merkel cell carcinoma. The sequencing input was lymph node tissue. This receptor carries the CDR3 CAWSVYAESSTDTQYF. Here is the DNA: TGTGCCTGGAGTGTATATGCGGAATCGAGCACAGATACGCAGTATTTT.